This TCR beta chain is drawn from a study of cytomegalovirus exposure and HLA in healthy donors. Notes on the study in general: Within an earlier analysis, most TCR beta V segments proved productive either about 87% or about 30% of the time. CMV serostatus was the sole immune exposure data available. It was likely that a cluster of highly shared sequence variants was a sequencing artifact.

The CDR3 loop spans 16 amino acids. With V trimmed by 4 bases and J by 3 bases, 9 bases remained unmatched. Germline lookup yields CDR1 PRHDT and CDR2 FYEKMQ (reference sequence). Regarding this clone: What it binds is unknown.

The study ran its PCR with 60 Vbeta and 13 Jbeta primers. Data came from immunoSEQ multiplex PCR; TCRdb stores just in-frame clones and leaves some out. The repertoire includes some 130,000 clones, approximately 80% of them detected once, and approximately 4.2% sits in the top ten. The receptor was derived from a male donor in good health and CMV-seropositive. The sequenced sample was PBMCs. The chain is built from TRBV13 and TRBJ1-2; 9 bases align to TRBD1. The CDR3 DNA follows: TGTGCCAGCAGCTACTGGGACAGGGAGTATGACTATGGCTACACCTTC. This encodes CASSYWDREYDYGYTF.